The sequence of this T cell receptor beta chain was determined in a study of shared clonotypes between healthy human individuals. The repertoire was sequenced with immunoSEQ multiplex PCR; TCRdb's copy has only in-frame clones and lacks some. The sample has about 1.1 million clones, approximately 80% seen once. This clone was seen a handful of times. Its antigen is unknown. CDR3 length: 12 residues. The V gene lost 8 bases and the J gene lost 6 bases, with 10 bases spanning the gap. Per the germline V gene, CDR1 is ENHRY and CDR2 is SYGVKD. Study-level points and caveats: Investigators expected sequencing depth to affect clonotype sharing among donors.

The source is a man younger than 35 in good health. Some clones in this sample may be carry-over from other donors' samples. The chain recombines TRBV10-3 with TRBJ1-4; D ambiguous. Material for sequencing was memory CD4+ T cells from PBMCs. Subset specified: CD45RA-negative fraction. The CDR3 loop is CAIGFGDEKLFF. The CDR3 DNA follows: TGTGCCATCGGCTTTGGAGATGAAAAACTGTTTTTT.